This T cell receptor (beta chain) appears in the sequencing data of a study of blood T cell repertoires in COVID-19. Turning to the study itself: Nucleic acid was either cDNA or gDNA, and it came from T cells, B-cell-depleted T cells, or PBMCs.

The data were produced by immunoSEQ multiplex PCR, yet TCRdb's version contains in-frame clones alone and is incomplete. Altogether 140,000 to 150,000 clones are present, about 87% being singletons, with the ten largest covering roughly a tenth. Germline loops: CDR1 MNHEY, CDR2 SMNVEV (reference sequence). Losses at the gene ends were 6 bases for V and 5 bases for J; bases not matched to a gene: 14. There are 16 residues in the CDR3. The sequencing sample was made of peripheral blood. J is TRBJ2-7 and V is TRBV27; 9 bases are a match to TRBD2. The TCR was taken from a man aged 55 to 70 with active or convalescent COVID-19. DNA for the CDR3: TGTGCCAGCAGCCGGAGATCAGCGGGAGGATCGAACGAGCAGTACTTC. It translates to CASSRRSAGGSNEQYF.